One and the same sample provided the 12 T cell receptor beta chains below, sequenced in a study of cytomegalovirus exposure and HLA in healthy donors. The PCR ran on 60 Vbeta and 13 Jbeta primers. Clones were read by immunoSEQ multiplex PCR, and TCRdb kept only the in-frame ones, dropping some. Of about 140,000 clones in the sample, approximately 10% were seen once. The sample taken for sequencing was PBMCs. The receptors here all came from a woman aged 35 to 49 in good health and CMV-seropositive.

This clone was counted between two and nine times. The chain couples TRBV4-3 to TRBJ1-2, with D perhaps matching TRBD1 (6 bases). Germline loops: CDR1 LGHNA, CDR2 YSLEER. The ends were cut back, 0 bases at V and 2 bases at J, with 7 bases in the middle. This CDR3 region has 14 residues. CDR3 DNA sequence: TGCGCCAGCAGCCAAGATACAGGGAACTATGGCTACACCTTC. Protein: CASSQDTGNYGYTF.

The chain employs TRBV7-2 and TRBJ1-1; D gene uncertain. The CDR3 extends over 15 amino acids. Looked up from germline, CDR1 is SGHTA and CDR2 is FQGNSA. V was cut by 5 bases and J by 1 base, with 14 bases left in between. The CDR3 is CASSLSIAGNTEAFF. CDR3 DNA: TGTGCCAGCAGCCTATCGATTGCGGGGAACACTGAAGCTTTCTTT.

This clone turned up a few times. The rearrangement uses TRBV7-2 and TRBJ2-7; a weak D match, TRBD2 (7 bases). Per the germline V gene, CDR1 is SGHTA and CDR2 is FQGNSA. This CDR3 has 15 residues. Deletions cut 0 bases from V and 3 bases from J, with 12 bases between. In DNA form, the CDR3 reads TGTGCCAGCAGCTTAGCCTCAGGGGAGGGCTACGAGCAGTACTTC. It codes for CASSLASGEGYEQYF.

This clone came up a few times. The genes are TRBV7-9 and TRBJ2-3; possibly TRBD2 for D (7 bases). The germline V and J ends were trimmed by 3 bases and 0 bases, with 16 bases remaining between them. Per the germline V gene, CDR1 is SEHNR and CDR2 is FQNEAQ (reference sequence). The CDR3 loop spans 17 amino acids. The CDR3 loop reads CASSLGRGAASTDTQYF. The CDR3 DNA sequence: TGTGCCAGCAGCTTGGGGAGGGGGGCTGCTAGCACAGATACGCAGTATTTT.

The chain couples TRBV19 to TRBJ2-5, with a weak D call TRBD1 (6 bases). The CDR3 contains 16 residues. The germline CDR1 and CDR2 sequences are LNHDA and SQIVND (reference sequence). V shed 3 bases and J shed 1 base, with 15 bases lying between them. CDR3 DNA: TGTGCCAGTAGTATTGACTCAGGGGTGATCCAAGAGACCCAGTACTTC. As protein: CASSIDSGVIQETQYF. Full variable domain (outside the CDR3, taken from reference TRBV19 and TRBJ2-5): DGGITQSPKYLFRKEGQNVTLSCEQNLNHDAMYWYRQDPGQGLRLIYYSQIVNDFQKGDIAEGYSVSREKKESFPLTVTSAQKNPTAFYLCASSIDSGVIQETQYFGPGTRLLVL.

The V gene is TRBV19, the J gene TRBJ1-1; D call uncertain. Looked up from germline, CDR1 is LNHDA and CDR2 is SQIVND (reference sequence). The CDR3 covers 13 residues. The ends were cut back, 2 bases at V and 9 bases at J, with 13 bases in the middle. DNA of the CDR3: TGTGCCAGTAGTATACCATCCTTCTACCAAGCTTTCTTT. This gives the protein CASSIPSFYQAFF.

This clone was seen more than once but under ten times. The gene calls are TRBV5-4 and TRBJ2-7, with D uncertain. This CDR3 has 14 amino acids. V dropped 1 base and J dropped 0 bases, with 8 bases sitting between them. From germline, CDR1 is SGHNT and CDR2 YYREEE (reference sequence). The CDR3 reads CASSLPGSSYEQYF. CDR3 nucleotides: TGTGCCAGCAGCTTGCCAGGAAGCTCCTACGAGCAGTACTTC.

This chain connects TRBV5-1 to TRBJ2-3; 11 bases are shared with TRBD2. The CDR3 consists of 16 residues. With 5 bases clipped from V and 0 bases from J, the junction kept 5 bases outside the gene matches. Germline V gives CDR1 SGHRS, CDR2 YFSETQ. CDR3 region: CASRAGTSGSTDTQYF. The CDR3 DNA follows: TGCGCCAGCAGGGCCGGGACTAGCGGAAGCACAGATACGCAGTATTTT.

This clone was observed a few times. The rearrangement uses TRBV5-4 and TRBJ2-5, with 10 bases fitting TRBD2. Germline assignment: CDR1 SGHNT and CDR2 YYREEE (reference sequence). The CDR3 totals 15 residues. Losses at the gene ends were 4 bases for V and 6 bases for J; bases not matched to a gene: 9. The CDR3 spells CASSPIAGGEKTQYF. The CDR3 DNA reads as TGTGCCAGCAGCCCTATAGCGGGGGGCGAGAAGACCCAGTACTTC.

This clone appeared a few times. The rearrangement joins TRBV19 to TRBJ1-6, with D uncertain. The CDR3 sequence is 13 residues long. Germline CDR1 is LNHDA and CDR2 is SQIVND (reference sequence). V was clipped by 6 bases and J by 9 bases, with 12 bases between them. The DNA for the CDR3 is TGTGCCAGTAGGGGAGTAGACTTTTCACCCCTCCACTTT. Amino acid sequence: CASRGVDFSPLHF.

V gene TRBV6-6 combines with J gene TRBJ1-2, with D unresolved. The germline V gene encodes CDR1 MNHNY and CDR2 SVGAGI (reference sequence). Trimming took 7 bases from V and 2 from J, leaving 14 bases between them. The CDR3 loop spans 14 amino acids. The CDR3 nucleotides are TGTGCCAGCAAGTTTCCCGGAGGGAACTATGGCTACACCTTC. It specifies CASKFPGGNYGYTF.

The sample holds a few counts of this clone. The rearrangement links TRBV29-1 to TRBJ1-4; no clear D. Trimming stripped 5 bases from V and 2 bases from J, with 9 bases between. Germline CDR1 and CDR2: SQVTM and ANQGSEA. The CDR3 extends over 13 amino acids. CDR3 loop: CSVWSPTNEKLFF. CDR3 nucleotides: TGCAGCGTTTGGAGCCCGACTAATGAAAAACTGTTTTTT.